One and the same sample provided the 5 T cell receptor beta chains below, sequenced in a study of shared clonotypes between healthy human individuals. The method was immunoSEQ multiplex PCR; TCRdb's version includes in-frame clones alone and lacks a portion of them. The sample lists around 510,000 clones, roughly 79% occurring once. What was sequenced was PBMCs. Receptor source: a woman aged 40 to 50 in good health. Some clones in this sample may be carry-over from other donors' samples.

This chain connects TRBV18 to TRBJ2-7; weak D call: TRBD2 (5 bases). Trimming cost V 3 bases and J 2 bases, with 14 bases left between them. The germline CDR1 and CDR2 sequences are KGHSH and LQKENI. The CDR3 spans 15 residues. CDR3 DNA: TGTGCCAGCTCACCCCCCTTGGCCGGGACCTACGAGCAGTACTTC. This encodes CASSPPLAGTYEQYF.

In this sample, this clone turned up once. V usage is TRBV5-1 and J usage is TRBJ1-1, with 7 positions matching TRBD1. The junction had 6 bases not matched to a gene; V was cut back by 1 base and J by 12 bases. Germline CDR1 is SGHRS and CDR2 is YFSETQ. The CDR3 is 12 residues long. CDR3 bases: TGCGCCAGCAGCTTGATCGGACAGGCTTCTTTCTTT. Protein sequence: CASSLIGQASFF.

The chain carries TRBV5-1 and TRBJ1-5, with 10 nucleotides matching TRBD1. Trimming cost V 4 bases and J 7 bases; bases outside gene matches: 5. CDR1 is SGHRS, CDR2 YFSETQ, per germline. The CDR3 totals 14 residues. DNA for the CDR3: TGCGCCAGCAGCCCTGGACAGGGGGAACAGCCCCAGCATTTT. It specifies CASSPGQGEQPQHF. Variable domain in full (rest from reference TRBV5-1 and TRBJ1-5): KAGVTQTPRYLIKTRGQQVTLSCSPISGHRSVSWYQQTPGQGLQFLFEYFSETQRNKGNFPGRFSGRQFSNSRSEMNVSTLELGDSALYLCASSPGQGEQPQHFGDGTRLSIL.

This clone was found a few times. This chain joins TRBV27 and TRBJ2-7, with D maybe TRBD2 (6 bases). Trimming pared 4 bases from V and 3 bases from J, leaving 16 bases between. Germline V lookup: CDR1 MNHEY, CDR2 SMNVEV (reference sequence). This CDR3 contains 15 residues. The CDR3 protein is CASSSKWTTSYEQYF. The DNA of the CDR3 is TGTGCCAGCAGTTCGAAATGGACTACCAGCTACGAGCAGTACTTC.

V and J are TRBV2 and TRBJ2-7, with D unresolved. V dropped 6 bases and J dropped 6 bases, with 12 bases sitting between them. CDR1 and CDR2 (germline): SNHLY, FYNNEI. The CDR3 covers 12 residues. CDR3 coding DNA: TGTGCCAGCAGGCAGCCAGCCGGCGAGCAGTACTTC. It encodes CASRQPAGEQYF.